This T cell receptor beta chain derives from a study of human T cells and chemical hapten exposure. On the study more broadly: Patch tests put 0.01% DPC on the upper back, and the results were checked at 6 days. Chiefly women, the patients showed alopecia areata, totalis or universalis.

Time point noted: patch test 3, about 24 weeks after DPC sensitization. Specified treatment: therapeutic diphenylcyclopropenone sensitization with weekly scalp DPC. Total RNA was extracted from unfractionated whole blood. From the RACE reads, TCRdb called clonotypes with MiXCR, one entry per CDR3 protein. The sample carries about 58,000 distinct CDR3 sequences, 12% recorded once. With 4 bases removed from V and 6 bases from J, the gap between germline ends came to 16 bases. CDR1 LGHNA and CDR2 YSLEER come from the germline V gene. The CDR3 contains 15 residues. Sequencing used whole blood, obtained in connection with sensitization to the hapten diphenylcyclopropenone (DPC). This sequence joins TRBV4-3 and TRBJ1-5; no clear D gene. This TCR was sampled from a young man with alopecia areata. Some clones in this sample may be carry-over from other donors' samples. The CDR3 spells CASSRLLGEGQPQHF. The DNA for the CDR3 is TGCGCCAGCAGCCGCTTACTTGGGGAGGGTCAGCCCCAGCATTTT.